This TCR beta chain was found in a study of Ad26.COV2.S vaccination and SARS-CoV-2 variants. The overall study: Of the COV1001 trial arms, the Ad26.COV2.S arm included the donor. Dosing was one shot or two shots 56 days apart. Study conclusions and caveats: A substantial breadth of spike-specific CD8+ and CD4+ T cell responses after vaccination has been reported.

Assay: immunoSEQ multiplex PCR; the TCRdb copy retains only in-frame clones and omits some. The data hold some 410,000 clones, with around 92% observed a single time. Germline CDR1 and CDR2: KGHSH and LQKENI. Deletions cut 6 bases from V and 0 bases from J, with 8 bases between. The CDR3 has 14 amino acids. This sample's treatment: around 19 received Ad26.COV2.S at low or high dose, single or two shots; 5 received placebo; per-sample allocation not given. The samples were gathered on day 63 after the first injection of vaccine or placebo. On this clone: Its antigen is still unknown.

The V call is TRBV18, the J call TRBJ1-4; D not resolved. The source is a person between 18 and 65 years old who received the Ad26.COV2.S COVID-19 vaccine or a placebo. The sample was peripheral blood, taken in a trial of Ad26.COV2.S vaccine versus placebo. The CDR3 DNA is TGTGCCAGCTCCCTACATGCAACTAATGAAAAACTGTTTTTT. Translated, it gives CASSLHATNEKLFF.